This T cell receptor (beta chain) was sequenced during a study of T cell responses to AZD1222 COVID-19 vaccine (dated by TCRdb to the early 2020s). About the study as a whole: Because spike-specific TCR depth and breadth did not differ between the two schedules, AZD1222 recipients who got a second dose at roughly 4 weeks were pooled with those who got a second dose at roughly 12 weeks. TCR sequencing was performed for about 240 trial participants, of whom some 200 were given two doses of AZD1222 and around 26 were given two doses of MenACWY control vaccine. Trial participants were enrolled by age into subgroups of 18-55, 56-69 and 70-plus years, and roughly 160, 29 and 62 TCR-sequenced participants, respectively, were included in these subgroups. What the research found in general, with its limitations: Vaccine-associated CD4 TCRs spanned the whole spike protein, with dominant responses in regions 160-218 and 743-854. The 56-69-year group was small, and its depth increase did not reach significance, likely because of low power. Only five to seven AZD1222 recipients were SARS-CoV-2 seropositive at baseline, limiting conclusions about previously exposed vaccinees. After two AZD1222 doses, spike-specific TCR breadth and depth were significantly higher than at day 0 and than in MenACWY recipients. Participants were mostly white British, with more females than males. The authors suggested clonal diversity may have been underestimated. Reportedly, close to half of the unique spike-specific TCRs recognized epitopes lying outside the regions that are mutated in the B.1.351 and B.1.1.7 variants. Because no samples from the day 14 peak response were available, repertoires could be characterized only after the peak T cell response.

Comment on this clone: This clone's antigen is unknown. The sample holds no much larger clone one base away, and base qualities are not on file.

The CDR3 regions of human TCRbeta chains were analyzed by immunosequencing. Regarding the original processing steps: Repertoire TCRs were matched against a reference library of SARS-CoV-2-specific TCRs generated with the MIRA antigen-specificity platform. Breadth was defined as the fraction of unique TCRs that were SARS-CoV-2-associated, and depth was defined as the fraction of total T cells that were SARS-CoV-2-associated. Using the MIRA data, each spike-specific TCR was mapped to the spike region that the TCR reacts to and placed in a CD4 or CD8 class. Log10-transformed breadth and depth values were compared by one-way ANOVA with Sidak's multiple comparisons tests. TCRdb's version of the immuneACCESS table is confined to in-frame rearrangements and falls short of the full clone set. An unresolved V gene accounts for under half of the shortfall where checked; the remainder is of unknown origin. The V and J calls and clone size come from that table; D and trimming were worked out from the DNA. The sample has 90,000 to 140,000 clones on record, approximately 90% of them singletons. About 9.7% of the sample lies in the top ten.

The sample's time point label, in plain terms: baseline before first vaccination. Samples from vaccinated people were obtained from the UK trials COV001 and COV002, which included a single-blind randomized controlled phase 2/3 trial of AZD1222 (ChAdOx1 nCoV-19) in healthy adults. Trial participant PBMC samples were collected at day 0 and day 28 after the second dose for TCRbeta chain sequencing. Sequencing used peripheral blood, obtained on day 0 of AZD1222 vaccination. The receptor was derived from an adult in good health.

The CDR3 region has the sequence CAWGYRAGDQPQHF. The DNA is TGTGCCTGGGGCTATAGGGCAGGGGACCAGCCCCAGCATTTT. Here the chain combines TRBV30 and TRBJ1-5; TRBD1 is perhaps the D gene, given 6 matching bases. Counted from cysteine to phenylalanine, this CDR3 has 14 amino acids. Only the CDR3 part of the read is kept: 42 bases, read in frame from the first base. V is clipped by 5 bases and J by 7 bases, and the sequence between their germline boundaries is 18 bases long. Per the germline V gene (reference sequence), GTSNPN is the CDR1 and SVGIG is the CDR2.